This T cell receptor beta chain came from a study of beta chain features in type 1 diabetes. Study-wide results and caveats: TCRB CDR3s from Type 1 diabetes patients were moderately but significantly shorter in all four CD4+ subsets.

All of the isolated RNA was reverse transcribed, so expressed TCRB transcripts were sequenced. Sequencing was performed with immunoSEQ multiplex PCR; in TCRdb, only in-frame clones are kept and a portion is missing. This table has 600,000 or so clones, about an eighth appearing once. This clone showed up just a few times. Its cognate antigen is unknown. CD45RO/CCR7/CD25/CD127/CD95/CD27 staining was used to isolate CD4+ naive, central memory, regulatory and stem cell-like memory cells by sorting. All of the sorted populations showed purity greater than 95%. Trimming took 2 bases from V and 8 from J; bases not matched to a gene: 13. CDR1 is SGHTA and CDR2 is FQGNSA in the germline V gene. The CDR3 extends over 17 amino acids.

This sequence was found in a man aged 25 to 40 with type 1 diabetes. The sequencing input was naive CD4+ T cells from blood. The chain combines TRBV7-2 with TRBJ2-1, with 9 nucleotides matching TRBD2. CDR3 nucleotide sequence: TGTGCCAGCAGCTTAATCCTAGCGGGACCCCACGGGGATGAGCAGTTCTTC. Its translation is CASSLILAGPHGDEQFF.